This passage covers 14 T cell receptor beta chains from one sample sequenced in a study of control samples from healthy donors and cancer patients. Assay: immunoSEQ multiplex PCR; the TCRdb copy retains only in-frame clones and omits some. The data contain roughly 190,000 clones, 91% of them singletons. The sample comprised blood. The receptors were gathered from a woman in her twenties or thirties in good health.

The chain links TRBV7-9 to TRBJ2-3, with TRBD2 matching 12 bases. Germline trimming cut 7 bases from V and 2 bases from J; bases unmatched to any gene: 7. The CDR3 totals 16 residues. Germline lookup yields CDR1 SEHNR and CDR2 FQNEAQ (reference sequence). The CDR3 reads CASTPWTSGNTDTQYF. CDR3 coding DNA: TGTGCCAGCACTCCCTGGACTAGCGGGAACACAGATACGCAGTATTTT. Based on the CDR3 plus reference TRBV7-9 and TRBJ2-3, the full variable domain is DTGVSQNPRHKITKRGQNVTFRCDPISEHNRLYWYRQTLGQGPEFLTYFQNEAQLEKSRLLSDRFSAERPKGSFSTLEIQRTEQGDSAMYLCASTPWTSGNTDTQYFGPGTRLTVL.

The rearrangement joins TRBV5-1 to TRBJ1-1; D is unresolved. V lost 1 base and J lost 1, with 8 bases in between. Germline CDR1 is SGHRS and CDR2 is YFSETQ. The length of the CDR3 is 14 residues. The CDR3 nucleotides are TGCGCCAGCAGCTTGCAGTCTTCGAACACTGAAGCTTTCTTT. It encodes CASSLQSSNTEAFF.

This CDR3 reads CASSHRGLGGNQPQHF. DNA for the CDR3: TGTGCCAGCAGCCACAGGGGGCTCGGGGGCAATCAGCCCCAGCATTTT. V usage is TRBV6-2 or TRBV6-3 and J usage is TRBJ1-5, with TRBD1 matching over 9 bases. J gave up 2 bases and V 6 bases, and 8 bases lay outside the gene matches. Germline values: CDR1 MNHEY, CDR2 SVGEGT. CDR3 length equals 16 residues.

CDR3 sequence (DNA): TGTGCCAGCAGCCAAAACAGGAATTCACCCCTCCACTTT. Translating gives CASSQNRNSPLHF. This chain links TRBV3-1 (or the pseudogene TRBV3-2) with TRBJ1-6, with a tentative D call TRBD1 (5 bases). The germline V and J ends were trimmed by 2 bases and 7 bases, with 6 bases remaining between them. This CDR3 has 13 amino acids. The germline V gene encodes CDR1 LGHDT and CDR2 YNNKEL (reference sequence).

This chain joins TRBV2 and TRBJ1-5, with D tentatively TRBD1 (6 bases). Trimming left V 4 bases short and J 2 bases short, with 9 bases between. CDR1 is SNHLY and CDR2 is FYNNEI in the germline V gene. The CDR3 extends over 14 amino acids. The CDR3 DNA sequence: TGTGCCAGCAGTGTATCAGGGGGCAATCAGCCCCAGCATTTT. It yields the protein CASSVSGGNQPQHF.

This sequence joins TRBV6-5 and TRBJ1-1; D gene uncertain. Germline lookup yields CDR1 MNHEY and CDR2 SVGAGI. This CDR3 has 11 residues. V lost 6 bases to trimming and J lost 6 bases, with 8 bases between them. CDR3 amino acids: CASSLVAEAFF. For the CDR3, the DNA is TGTGCCAGCAGCCTGGTAGCTGAAGCTTTCTTT.

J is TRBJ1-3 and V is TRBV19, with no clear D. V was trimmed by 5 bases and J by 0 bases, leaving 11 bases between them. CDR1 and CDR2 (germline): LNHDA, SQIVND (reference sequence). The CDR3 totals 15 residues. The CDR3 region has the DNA TGTGCCAGTAGTTTCCGCGGGAGCTCTGGAAACACCATATATTTT. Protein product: CASSFRGSSGNTIYF.

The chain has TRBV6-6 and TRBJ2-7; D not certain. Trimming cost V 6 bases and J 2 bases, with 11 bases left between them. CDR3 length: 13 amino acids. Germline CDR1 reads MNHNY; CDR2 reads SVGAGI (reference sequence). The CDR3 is CASRTMTAYEQYF. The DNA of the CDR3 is TGTGCCAGCAGGACAATGACGGCCTACGAGCAGTACTTC.

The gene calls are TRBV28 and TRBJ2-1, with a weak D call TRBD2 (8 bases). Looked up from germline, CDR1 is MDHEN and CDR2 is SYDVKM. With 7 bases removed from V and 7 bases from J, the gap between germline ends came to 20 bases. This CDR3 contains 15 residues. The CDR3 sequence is CASTLGGRGRNEQFF. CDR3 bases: TGTGCCAGCACCCTAGGGGGCCGCGGGAGGAATGAGCAGTTCTTC.

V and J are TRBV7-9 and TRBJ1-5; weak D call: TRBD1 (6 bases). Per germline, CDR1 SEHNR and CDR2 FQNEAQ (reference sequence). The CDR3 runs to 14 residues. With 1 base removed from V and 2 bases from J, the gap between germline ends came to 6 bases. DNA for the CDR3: TGTGCCAGCAGCTTAGACAGGGGCAATCAGCCCCAGCATTTT. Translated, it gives CASSLDRGNQPQHF. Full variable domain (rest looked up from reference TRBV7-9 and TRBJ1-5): DTGVSQNPRHKITKRGQNVTFRCDPISEHNRLYWYRQTLGQGPEFLTYFQNEAQLEKSRLLSDRFSAERPKGSFSTLEIQRTEQGDSAMYLCASSLDRGNQPQHFGDGTRLSIL.

The CDR3 sequence: CASSLISGGNGELFF. The CDR3 DNA follows: TGTGCCAGCAGTTTAATTAGCGGGGGGAACGGGGAGCTGTTTTTT. The chain recombines TRBV28 with TRBJ2-2; 10 bases agree with TRBD2. Germline trimming cut 2 bases from V and 7 bases from J; bases unmatched to any gene: 4. In germline, CDR1 is MDHEN, CDR2 SYDVKM. The CDR3 is 15 amino acids.

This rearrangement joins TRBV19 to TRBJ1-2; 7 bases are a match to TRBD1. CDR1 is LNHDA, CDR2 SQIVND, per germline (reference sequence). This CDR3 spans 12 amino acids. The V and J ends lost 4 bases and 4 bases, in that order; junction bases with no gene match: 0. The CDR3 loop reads CASSKGAYGYTF. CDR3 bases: TGTGCCAGTAGTAAGGGGGCCTATGGCTACACCTTC.

The CDR3 protein is CASSQGQGIHEQYF. DNA for the CDR3: TGCGCCAGCAGCCAAGGACAGGGGATCCACGAGCAGTACTTC. V is TRBV4-1 and J is TRBJ2-7; 8 positions match TRBD1. J was trimmed by 5 bases and V by 1 base; bases with no gene match: 4. The CDR3 sequence is 14 residues long. Germline assignment: CDR1 MGHRA and CDR2 YSYEKL.

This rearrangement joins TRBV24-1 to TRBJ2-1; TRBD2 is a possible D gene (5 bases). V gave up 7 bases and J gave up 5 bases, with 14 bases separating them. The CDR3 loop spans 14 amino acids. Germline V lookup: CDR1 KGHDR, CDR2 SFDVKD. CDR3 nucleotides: TGTGCCACCAGGAGGGAAGGGCCGAACAATGAGCAGTTCTTC. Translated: CATRREGPNNEQFF.